The clone carrying this T cell receptor (beta chain) showed up just once. No antigen is known for it. In germline, CDR1 is SGHVS, CDR2 FNYEAQ. V lost 5 bases and J 3 bases, leaving 17 bases between the germline ends. CDR3 length: 16 residues. The data derive from a study of PD-1 blockade in classical Hodgkin lymphoma. Only in-frame clones appear in the TCRdb table, and some are missing; sequencing was by immunoSEQ multiplex PCR. The table lists some 96,000 clones, more than 85% of them singletons, with about 2% in the top ten. Whole-study findings and limits: By C4D1, diversity of CD4+ TCRs had risen significantly, whereas that of CD8+ TCRs had not.

Documented time point: cycle 4 day 1 (C4D1), after 6 weeks of nivolumab. Every patient was affected by relapse after autologous stem cell transplantation, while exposure to brentuximab vedotin was not uniform. Best overall response was complete response, partial response or progressive disease in these relapsed/refractory classical Hodgkin lymphoma patients. The receptor comes from a human donor with classical Hodgkin lymphoma. The genes are TRBV7-6 and TRBJ1-5, with a weak D call TRBD1 (5 bases). The sample consisted of peripheral blood mononuclear cells (PBMCs), taken before the fourth cycle of nivolumab. CDR3 region: CASSLMSGTVNQPQHF. The CDR3 bases are TGTGCCAGCAGCCTGATGTCCGGGACGGTCAATCAGCCCCAGCATTTT.